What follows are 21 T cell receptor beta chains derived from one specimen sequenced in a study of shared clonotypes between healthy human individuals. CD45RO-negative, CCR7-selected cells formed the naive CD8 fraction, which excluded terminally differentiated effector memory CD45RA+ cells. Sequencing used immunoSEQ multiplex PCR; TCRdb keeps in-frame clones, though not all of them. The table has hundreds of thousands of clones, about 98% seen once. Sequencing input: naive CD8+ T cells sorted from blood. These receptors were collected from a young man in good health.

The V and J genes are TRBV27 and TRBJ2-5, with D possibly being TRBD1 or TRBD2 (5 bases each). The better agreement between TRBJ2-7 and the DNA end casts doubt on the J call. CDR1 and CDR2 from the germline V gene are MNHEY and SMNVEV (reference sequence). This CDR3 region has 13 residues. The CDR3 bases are TGTGCCAGCAGATCCCAGGGAGTATACGAGCAGTACTTC. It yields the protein CASRSQGVYEQYF.

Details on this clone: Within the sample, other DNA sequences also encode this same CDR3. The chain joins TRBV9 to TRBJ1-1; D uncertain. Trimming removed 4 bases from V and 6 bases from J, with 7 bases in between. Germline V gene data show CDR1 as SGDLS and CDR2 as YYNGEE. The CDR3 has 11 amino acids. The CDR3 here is CASSPRSEAFF. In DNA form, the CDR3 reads TGTGCCAGCAGCCCCCGTTCTGAAGCTTTCTTT.

The CDR3 nucleotides are TGTGCCAGCAGTTTACAACCGCCGGCGGTCAATGAGCAGTTCTTC. Translation gives CASSLQPPAVNEQFF. This rearrangement joins TRBV28 to TRBJ2-1, with D hard to call. CDR3 size: 15 residues. Per germline, CDR1 MDHEN and CDR2 SYDVKM. V was cut by 2 bases and J by 6 bases, with 14 bases left in between.

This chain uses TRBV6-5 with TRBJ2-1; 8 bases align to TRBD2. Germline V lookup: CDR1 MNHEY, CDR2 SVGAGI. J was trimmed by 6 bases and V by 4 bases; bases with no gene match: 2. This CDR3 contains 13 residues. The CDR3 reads CASSWGTSNEQFF. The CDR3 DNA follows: TGTGCCAGCAGTTGGGGGACTAGCAATGAGCAGTTCTTC.

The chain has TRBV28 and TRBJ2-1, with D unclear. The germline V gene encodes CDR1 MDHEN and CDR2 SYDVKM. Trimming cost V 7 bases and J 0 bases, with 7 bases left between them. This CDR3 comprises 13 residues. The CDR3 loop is CASKELSYNEQFF. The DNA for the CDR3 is TGTGCCAGCAAGGAGCTCTCCTACAATGAGCAGTTCTTC.

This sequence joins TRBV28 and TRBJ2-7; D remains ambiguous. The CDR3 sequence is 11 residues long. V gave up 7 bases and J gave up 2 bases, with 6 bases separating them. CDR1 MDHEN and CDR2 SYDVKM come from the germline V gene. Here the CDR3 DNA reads TGTGCCAGCACAGACACCTACGAGCAGTACTTC. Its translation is CASTDTYEQYF.

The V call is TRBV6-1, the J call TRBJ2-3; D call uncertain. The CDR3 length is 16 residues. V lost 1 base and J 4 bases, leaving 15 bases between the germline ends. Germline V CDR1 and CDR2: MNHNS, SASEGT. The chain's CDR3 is CASSEEESGFPDTQYF. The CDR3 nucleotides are TGTGCCAGCAGTGAAGAGGAGTCAGGTTTCCCAGATACGCAGTATTTT.

The CDR3 loop reads CASSDGQGEDEQFF. The DNA for the CDR3 is TGTGCCAGCAGCGATGGACAGGGTGAAGATGAGCAGTTCTTC. This chain joins TRBV7-9 and TRBJ2-1, with 8 bases identical to TRBD1. CDR1 is SEHNR, CDR2 FQNEAQ, per germline (reference sequence). The CDR3 sequence is 14 residues long. J lost 8 bases, V lost 5 bases, and 8 bases had no gene match.

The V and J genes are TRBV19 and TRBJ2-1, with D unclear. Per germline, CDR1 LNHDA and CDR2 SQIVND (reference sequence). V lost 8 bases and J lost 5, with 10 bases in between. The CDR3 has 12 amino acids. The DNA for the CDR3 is TGTGCCAGTCTAGGTTTCGACAATGAGCAGTTCTTC. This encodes CASLGFDNEQFF.

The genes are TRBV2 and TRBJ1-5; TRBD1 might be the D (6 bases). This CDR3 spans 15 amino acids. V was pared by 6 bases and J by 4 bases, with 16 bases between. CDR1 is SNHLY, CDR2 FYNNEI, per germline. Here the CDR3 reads CASRGGGGPNQPQHF. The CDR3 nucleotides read TGTGCCAGCAGAGGAGGGGGAGGGCCGAATCAGCCCCAGCATTTT. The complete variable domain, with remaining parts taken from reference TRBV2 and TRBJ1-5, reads EPEVTQTPSHQVTQMGQEVILRCVPISNHLYFYWYRQILGQKVEFLVSFYNNEISEKSEIFDDQFSVERPDGSNFTLKIRSTKLEDSAMYFCASRGGGGPNQPQHFGDGTRLSIL.

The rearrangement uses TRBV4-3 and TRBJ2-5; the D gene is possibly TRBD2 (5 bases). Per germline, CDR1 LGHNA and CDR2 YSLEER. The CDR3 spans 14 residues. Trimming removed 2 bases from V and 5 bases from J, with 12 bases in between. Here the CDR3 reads CASSQSLRGETQYF. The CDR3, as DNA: TGCGCCAGCAGCCAATCCCTTCGCGGGGAGACCCAGTACTTC.

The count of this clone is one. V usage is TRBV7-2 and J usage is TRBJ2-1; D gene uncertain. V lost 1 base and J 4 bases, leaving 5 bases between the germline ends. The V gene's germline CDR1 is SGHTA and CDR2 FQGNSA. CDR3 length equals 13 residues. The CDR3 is CASSLDAYNEQFF. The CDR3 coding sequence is TGTGCCAGCAGCTTAGACGCTTACAATGAGCAGTTCTTC.

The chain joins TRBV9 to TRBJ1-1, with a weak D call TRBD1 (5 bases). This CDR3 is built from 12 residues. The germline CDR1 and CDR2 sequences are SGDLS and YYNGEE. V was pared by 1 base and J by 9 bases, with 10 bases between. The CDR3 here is CASSVFGGKAFF. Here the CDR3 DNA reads TGTGCCAGCAGCGTATTCGGGGGTAAAGCTTTCTTT.

The CDR3 reads CSVDEGRRMNTEAFF. DNA for the CDR3: TGCAGCGTTGATGAGGGAAGGAGGATGAACACTGAAGCTTTCTTT. V gene TRBV29-1 combines with J gene TRBJ1-1, with no clear D. Germline V gene sequence: CDR1 SQVTM, CDR2 ANQGSEA. The CDR3 is 15 residues long. Trimming pared 3 bases from V and 0 bases from J, leaving 14 bases between.

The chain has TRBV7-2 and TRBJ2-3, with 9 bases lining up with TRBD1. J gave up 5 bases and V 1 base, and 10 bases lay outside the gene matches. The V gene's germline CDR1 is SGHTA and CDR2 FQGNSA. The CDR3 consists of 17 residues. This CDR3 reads CASSLGLGGGQGDTQYF. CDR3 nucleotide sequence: TGTGCCAGCAGCTTAGGATTAGGCGGGGGACAGGGAGATACGCAGTATTTT.

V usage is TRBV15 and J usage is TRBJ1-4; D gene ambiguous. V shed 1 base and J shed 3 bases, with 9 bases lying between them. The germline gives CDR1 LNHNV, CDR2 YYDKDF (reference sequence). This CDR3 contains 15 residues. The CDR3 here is CATSRGVGSNEKLFF. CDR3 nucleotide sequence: TGTGCCACCAGCAGAGGAGTAGGATCTAATGAAAAACTGTTTTTT.

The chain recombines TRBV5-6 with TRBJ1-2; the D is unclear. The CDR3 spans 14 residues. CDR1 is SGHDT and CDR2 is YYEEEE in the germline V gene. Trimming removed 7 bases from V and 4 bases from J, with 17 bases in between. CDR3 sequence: CASGEITTSYGYTF. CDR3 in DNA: TGTGCCAGCGGGGAGATTACGACGAGCTATGGCTACACCTTC.

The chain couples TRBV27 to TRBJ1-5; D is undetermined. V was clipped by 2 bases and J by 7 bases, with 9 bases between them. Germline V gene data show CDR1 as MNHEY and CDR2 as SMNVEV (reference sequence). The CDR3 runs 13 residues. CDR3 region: CASSLGRVQPQHF. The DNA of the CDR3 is TGTGCCAGCAGTTTAGGACGAGTACAGCCCCAGCATTTT.

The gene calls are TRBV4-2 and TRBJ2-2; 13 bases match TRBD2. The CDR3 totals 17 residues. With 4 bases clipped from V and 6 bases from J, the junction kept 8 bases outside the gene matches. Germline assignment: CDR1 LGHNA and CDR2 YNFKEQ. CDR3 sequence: CASSPGTSGNRPGELFF. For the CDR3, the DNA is TGTGCCAGCAGCCCAGGGACTAGCGGGAATCGACCCGGGGAGCTGTTTTTT.

In DNA, the CDR3 is TGTGCCAGCAGGTCTCAGGGGGCTAGCAATCAGCCCCAGCATTTT. Translated: CASRSQGASNQPQHF. This chain uses TRBV28 with TRBJ1-5; 8 bases fit TRBD1. Trimming cost V 6 bases and J 0 bases; bases outside gene matches: 4. Germline CDR1 and CDR2: MDHEN and SYDVKM. CDR3 length: 15 residues.

CDR3 bases: TGCGCCAGCAGCCAAGTTGCGGGTATCAATGAGCAGTTCTTC. It yields the protein CASSQVAGINEQFF. The gene calls are TRBV4-3 and TRBJ2-1, with D possibly being TRBD2 (5 bases). The germline V and J ends were trimmed by 1 base and 6 bases, with 10 bases remaining between them. The CDR3 is 14 amino acids. Per the germline V gene, CDR1 is LGHNA and CDR2 is YSLEER.